This is a list of T cell receptor beta chains from one sample in a study of blood T cell repertoires in COVID-19. Here immunoSEQ multiplex PCR was the method, and the copy in TCRdb shows in-frame clones only, minus some. The sample carries over 90,000 clones, around 87% recorded once. Sequenced material: peripheral blood. The receptor source for this set is a woman aged 50 to 60 with COVID-19, enrolled during active disease. The conserved cysteine and the conserved F or W are not part of the CDR3 here. A row's size may be missing; if present it is once, few, many or a size class.

CDR3aa | v_gene | abundance | j_gene
AWSVRGEAF | TRBV30 | - | TRBJ1-1
ATAVGGLHQPQH | TRBV27 | - | TRBJ1-5
ASSFLSSNQPQH | TRBV28 | - | TRBJ1-5
ASSDRQGPGNTIY | TRBV2 | - | TRBJ1-3
AISDLGAGEKLF | TRBV10-3 | - | TRBJ1-4
AWSVEAPAEQY | TRBV30 | - | TRBJ2-7
ASSLATRLDTDTQY | TRBV7-6 | - | TRBJ2-3
ASSSTGLQNYGYT | TRBV21-1 | - | TRBJ1-2
ASSFSTGSYDPTEAF | TRBV7-9 | - | TRBJ1-1
ASSVEVYNSPLH | TRBV2 | - | TRBJ1-6
ASSYVHIITTDTQY | TRBV6-2/TRBV6-3 | - | TRBJ2-3
ASSLALAGNTGELF | TRBV7-2 | - | TRBJ2-2
ASSLDRGTSGYT | TRBV7-9 | - | TRBJ1-2
ASRRQTNYGYT | TRBV6-5 | - | TRBJ1-2
AWRGGGHQEQY | TRBV30 | - | TRBJ2-7
AWSLWAVTTEAF | TRBV30 | few | TRBJ1-1
SVRTSGGSDEQF | TRBV29-1 | - | TRBJ2-1
ASRLSRSTEAF | TRBV14 | - | TRBJ1-1
ASSLVRGVGYT | TRBV28 | once | TRBJ1-2
ASSPLLTDTEAF | TRBV5-6 | - | TRBJ1-1
ASSAPDRGGELNTGELF | TRBV9 | - | TRBJ2-2
ASSYRTGTDTQY | TRBV3-1/TRBV3-2 | - | TRBJ2-3
ASSQEAGAHETQY | TRBV4-1 | - | TRBJ2-5
ASSDRQINSYEQY | TRBV21-1 | few | TRBJ2-7
ACTSGPNQPQH | TRBV30 | - | TRBJ1-5
ASSEGRVDEQY | TRBV6-1 | few | TRBJ2-7
ASSAGQPTYEQY | TRBV2 | medium-sized | TRBJ2-7
ASSQTQGETQY | TRBV3-1/TRBV3-2 | - | TRBJ2-5
ASSWGLAYEQY | TRBV6-5 | - | TRBJ2-7
ASNWLRQGLYGYT | TRBV28 | - | TRBJ1-2
ASSSSDNSNQPQH | TRBV6-5 | - | TRBJ1-5
ASSLPFGTDFYGYT | TRBV28 | - | TRBJ1-2
ASIKDTNYGYT | TRBV6-6 | once | TRBJ1-2
ASSQLSIAGNTIY | TRBV4-3 | - | TRBJ1-3
ASSLGISRANTGELF | TRBV5-1 | - | TRBJ2-2
ASSITGGNQPQH | TRBV19 | - | TRBJ1-5
ASSLESDSSYNEQF | TRBV7-2 | - | TRBJ2-1
ASSHHLIQGRVTDTQY | TRBV7-3 | - | TRBJ2-3
ASSLGLAASYNEQF | TRBV5-1 | - | TRBJ2-1
ASSIAGLRQPQH | TRBV19 | - | TRBJ1-5
SASISRTEAF | TRBV20-1 | - | TRBJ1-1
ASSPPGQGATNEKLF | TRBV4-2 | - | TRBJ1-4
ASSRQGNQPQH | TRBV6-2/TRBV6-3 | - | TRBJ1-5
ASSLEALRGGQETQY | TRBV7-6 | once | TRBJ2-5
ASSLKGTENTGELF | TRBV7-2 | - | TRBJ2-2
ASSRAGTGPQH | TRBV7-9 | - | TRBJ1-5
ASSRSGVEQY | TRBV5-1 | - | TRBJ2-7